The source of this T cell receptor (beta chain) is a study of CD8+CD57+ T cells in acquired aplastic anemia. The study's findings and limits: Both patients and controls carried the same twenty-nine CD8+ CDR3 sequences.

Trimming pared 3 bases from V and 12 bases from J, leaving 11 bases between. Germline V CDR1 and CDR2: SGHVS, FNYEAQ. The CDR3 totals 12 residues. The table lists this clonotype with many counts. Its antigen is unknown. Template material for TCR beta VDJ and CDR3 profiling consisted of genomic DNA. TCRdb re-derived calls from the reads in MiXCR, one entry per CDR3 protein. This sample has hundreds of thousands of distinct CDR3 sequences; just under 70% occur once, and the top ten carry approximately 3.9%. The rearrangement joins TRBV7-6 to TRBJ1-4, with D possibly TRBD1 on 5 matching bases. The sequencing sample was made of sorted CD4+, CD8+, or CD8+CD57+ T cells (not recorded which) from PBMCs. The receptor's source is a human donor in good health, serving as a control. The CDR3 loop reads CASSFQGLELFF. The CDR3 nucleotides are TGTGCCAGCAGCTTCCAGGGTTTGGAACTGTTTTTT.